The rows below give T cell receptor beta chains drawn from one sample of a study of OX40 agonist ivuxolimab in advanced cancers. Sequencing was performed with immunoSEQ multiplex PCR; in TCRdb, only in-frame clones are kept and a portion is missing. The table includes tens of thousands of clones, about 87% detected once. Sequencing was performed on CD4+ or CD8+ T cells sorted from blood, taken in a trial of the OX40 agonist ivuxolimab. These TCRs come from an adult with an advanced solid tumor such as melanoma, head and neck, liver or kidney cancer. Both conserved end residues are part of each CDR3. Each record gives: D gene, clone size, J gene, V gene, CDR3 protein, CDR3 DNA. A D gene is named only where the DNA matches it firmly. A row's size may be missing; if present it is once, few, many or a size class.

d_call: TRBD1
clone_size: once
j_call: TRBJ2-5
v_call: TRBV19
cdr3_aa: CASSRDRAKETQYF
cdr3_nt: TGTGCCAGTAGTAGAGACAGGGCAAAAGAGACCCAGTACTTC

d_call: -
clone_size: -
j_call: TRBJ2-7
v_call: TRBV4-2
cdr3_aa: CASSQDLLAVEQYF
cdr3_nt: TGTGCCAGCAGCCAAGATCTTCTAGCAGTCGAGCAGTACTTC

d_call: -
clone_size: -
j_call: TRBJ1-3
v_call: TRBV4-3
cdr3_aa: CASSPDVVASGNTIYF
cdr3_nt: TGCGCCAGCAGCCCCGACGTAGTCGCTTCTGGAAACACCATATATTTT

d_call: -
clone_size: -
j_call: TRBJ2-3
v_call: TRBV2
cdr3_aa: CASSRYAGDTQYF
cdr3_nt: TGTGCCAGCAGCCGATATGCGGGAGATACGCAGTATTTT

d_call: TRBD1
clone_size: -
j_call: TRBJ1-4
v_call: TRBV23-1
cdr3_aa: CASSQDGTGLREKLFF
cdr3_nt: TGCGCCAGCAGTCAGGACGGGACAGGGTTACGCGAAAAACTGTTTTTT

d_call: -
clone_size: -
j_call: TRBJ1-1
v_call: TRBV6-5
cdr3_aa: CASSYVGKMNTEAFF
cdr3_nt: TGTGCCAGCAGTTACGTAGGGAAAATGAACACTGAAGCTTTCTTT

d_call: -
clone_size: -
j_call: TRBJ2-5
v_call: TRBV27
cdr3_aa: CASSFQFWNGFETQYF
cdr3_nt: TGTGCCAGCAGTTTTCAGTTCTGGAACGGGTTTGAGACCCAGTACTTC

d_call: TRBD2
clone_size: -
j_call: TRBJ2-7
v_call: TRBV19
cdr3_aa: CASRPAGGRSYEQYF
cdr3_nt: TGTGCCAGTAGGCCAGCGGGAGGTCGGTCCTACGAGCAGTACTTC

d_call: -
clone_size: -
j_call: TRBJ1-5
v_call: TRBV6-5
cdr3_aa: CASSLGRARQPQHF
cdr3_nt: TGTGCCAGCAGTTTGGGGCGAGCCAGACAGCCCCAGCATTTT

d_call: -
clone_size: -
j_call: TRBJ2-7
v_call: TRBV6-5
cdr3_aa: CASSDPISYEQYF
cdr3_nt: TGTGCCAGCAGTGACCCCATCTCCTACGAGCAGTACTTC

d_call: -
clone_size: -
j_call: TRBJ2-1
v_call: TRBV28
cdr3_aa: CASTLSAEQFF
cdr3_nt: TGTGCCAGCACCCTAAGTGCAGAGCAGTTCTTC

d_call: -
clone_size: -
j_call: TRBJ1-4
v_call: TRBV27
cdr3_aa: CASSLSWGAWEKLFF
cdr3_nt: TGTGCCAGCAGTTTATCTTGGGGGGCGTGGGAAAAACTGTTTTTT

d_call: -
clone_size: few
j_call: TRBJ2-1
v_call: TRBV19
cdr3_aa: CASSTPTTYNEQFF
cdr3_nt: TGTGCCAGTAGTACCCCGACCACCTACAATGAGCAGTTCTTC

d_call: -
clone_size: -
j_call: TRBJ2-3
v_call: TRBV7-6
cdr3_aa: CASSLAGVIDTQYF
cdr3_nt: TGTGCCAGCAGCTTAGCGGGGGTGATAGATACGCAGTATTTT

d_call: TRBD1
clone_size: -
j_call: TRBJ2-7
v_call: TRBV27
cdr3_aa: CASSLWDRAGEQYF
cdr3_nt: TGTGCCAGCAGTTTATGGGACAGGGCCGGCGAGCAGTACTTC

d_call: TRBD1
clone_size: -
j_call: TRBJ2-2
v_call: TRBV6-5
cdr3_aa: CASSYSTGGTGELFF
cdr3_nt: TGTGCCAGCAGTTACTCAACAGGGGGAACCGGGGAGCTGTTTTTT

d_call: TRBD2
clone_size: -
j_call: TRBJ2-2
v_call: TRBV4-3
cdr3_aa: CASSPHQYVGGTNTGELFF
cdr3_nt: TGCGCCAGCAGCCCCCACCAATACGTGGGGGGGACGAACACCGGGGAGCTGTTTTTT

d_call: -
clone_size: -
j_call: TRBJ1-2
v_call: TRBV27
cdr3_aa: CASSLLLRGILAF
cdr3_nt: TGTGCCAGCAGCCTTCTCCTCAGGGGCATCTTGGCCTTC

d_call: -
clone_size: -
j_call: TRBJ1-1
v_call: TRBV6-5
cdr3_aa: CASSYLEGRTEAFF
cdr3_nt: TGTGCCAGCAGTTACTTGGAGGGACGGACTGAAGCTTTCTTT

d_call: -
clone_size: -
j_call: TRBJ2-7
v_call: TRBV27
cdr3_aa: CARITQSSYEQYF
cdr3_nt: TGTGCCAGGATCACCCAGAGCTCCTACGAGCAGTACTTC

d_call: -
clone_size: -
j_call: TRBJ1-1
v_call: TRBV29-1
cdr3_aa: CSGAGSQRNTEAFF
cdr3_nt: TGCAGCGGGGCCGGCTCCCAGCGGAACACTGAAGCTTTCTTT

d_call: TRBD2
clone_size: -
j_call: TRBJ2-5
v_call: TRBV18
cdr3_aa: CASSPRTSGSWETQYF
cdr3_nt: TGTGCCAGCTCACCACGCACTAGCGGGAGTTGGGAGACCCAGTACTTC

d_call: -
clone_size: -
j_call: TRBJ2-7
v_call: TRBV5-6
cdr3_aa: CASSWRDSGNPYEQYF
cdr3_nt: TGTGCCAGCAGCTGGCGCGACTCAGGGAACCCCTACGAGCAGTACTTC

d_call: TRBD1
clone_size: -
j_call: TRBJ1-5
v_call: TRBV18
cdr3_aa: CASSRTGTGGEQPQHF
cdr3_nt: TGTGCCAGCTCACGAACCGGGACAGGGGGCGAACAGCCCCAGCATTTT

d_call: TRBD1
clone_size: -
j_call: TRBJ1-5
v_call: TRBV5-6
cdr3_aa: CASSYQGGRQPQHF
cdr3_nt: TGTGCCAGCAGCTACCAAGGGGGCAGGCAGCCCCAGCATTTT

d_call: -
clone_size: -
j_call: TRBJ1-5
v_call: TRBV4-1
cdr3_aa: CASSQDGVSNQPQHF
cdr3_nt: TGCGCCAGCAGCCAAGACGGGGTTAGCAATCAGCCCCAGCATTTT

d_call: -
clone_size: -
j_call: TRBJ2-7
v_call: TRBV4-3
cdr3_aa: CASSQSRIRDYEQYF
cdr3_nt: TGCGCCAGCAGCCAAAGCCGCATCCGTGACTACGAGCAGTACTTC

d_call: -
clone_size: -
j_call: TRBJ1-2
v_call: TRBV29-1
cdr3_aa: CSSESGPPNYGYTF
cdr3_nt: TGCAGCTCCGAGTCCGGGCCACCCAACTATGGCTACACCTTC

d_call: -
clone_size: -
j_call: TRBJ2-3
v_call: TRBV9
cdr3_aa: CASSVDGTPPGSQYF
cdr3_nt: TGTGCCAGCAGCGTAGACGGGACCCCGCCCGGATCGCAGTATTTT

d_call: TRBD1
clone_size: few
j_call: TRBJ2-3
v_call: TRBV9
cdr3_aa: CASSQQGARGTDTQYF
cdr3_nt: TGTGCCAGCAGCCAACAGGGGGCTAGGGGCACAGATACGCAGTATTTT

d_call: -
clone_size: -
j_call: TRBJ2-1
v_call: TRBV7-2
cdr3_aa: CASSLGGLWNEQFF
cdr3_nt: TGTGCCAGCAGCCTAGGAGGTTTGTGGAATGAGCAGTTCTTC

d_call: -
clone_size: -
j_call: TRBJ2-3
v_call: TRBV27
cdr3_aa: CASSIIQGEGTDTQYF
cdr3_nt: TGTGCCAGCAGTATAATCCAGGGGGAGGGCACAGATACGCAGTATTTT

d_call: -
clone_size: few
j_call: TRBJ1-5
v_call: TRBV10-2
cdr3_aa: CASSDSRGQPQHF
cdr3_nt: TGCGCCAGCAGCGACAGCAGGGGTCAGCCCCAGCATTTT

d_call: -
clone_size: -
j_call: TRBJ2-1
v_call: TRBV25-1
cdr3_aa: CASSKSYNEQFF
cdr3_nt: TGTGCCAGCAGCAAAAGCTACAATGAGCAGTTCTTC

d_call: TRBD2
clone_size: -
j_call: TRBJ2-1
v_call: TRBV6-5
cdr3_aa: CASSYSTSGSNEQFF
cdr3_nt: TGTGCCAGCAGTTACTCGACTAGCGGGAGCAATGAGCAGTTCTTC

d_call: TRBD2
clone_size: -
j_call: TRBJ2-1
v_call: TRBV7-6
cdr3_aa: CASSFRLAGEQFF
cdr3_nt: TGTGCCAGCAGCTTTAGACTAGCTGGTGAGCAGTTCTTC

d_call: TRBD2
clone_size: -
j_call: TRBJ2-3
v_call: TRBV29-1
cdr3_aa: CSVESSGRASDTQYF
cdr3_nt: TGCAGCGTTGAGAGTAGCGGGAGGGCCTCAGATACGCAGTATTTT

d_call: TRBD1
clone_size: -
j_call: TRBJ1-1
v_call: TRBV11-1
cdr3_aa: CASSPRRQGPNTEAFF
cdr3_nt: TGTGCCAGCAGCCCAAGACGACAGGGCCCGAACACTGAAGCTTTCTTT

d_call: -
clone_size: -
j_call: TRBJ1-3
v_call: TRBV5-1
cdr3_aa: CASSLAGRAGNTIYF
cdr3_nt: TGCGCCAGCAGCTTGGCGGGGAGGGCCGGAAACACCATATATTTT

d_call: TRBD2
clone_size: -
j_call: TRBJ2-5
v_call: TRBV6-5
cdr3_aa: CASSYAGGGGETQYF
cdr3_nt: TGTGCCAGCAGTTACGCCGGGGGGGGAGGGGAGACCCAGTACTTC

d_call: -
clone_size: -
j_call: TRBJ2-7
v_call: TRBV4-3
cdr3_aa: CASSQTVNYEQYF
cdr3_nt: TGCGCCAGCAGCCAAACGGTAAACTACGAGCAGTACTTC

d_call: TRBD1
clone_size: -
j_call: TRBJ1-2
v_call: TRBV27
cdr3_aa: CASSPWTGNYGYTF
cdr3_nt: TGTGCCAGCAGTCCGTGGACAGGAAACTATGGCTACACCTTC

d_call: TRBD1
clone_size: -
j_call: TRBJ2-1
v_call: TRBV13
cdr3_aa: CASSFRQGLNEQFF
cdr3_nt: TGTGCCAGCAGCTTTCGACAGGGCCTCAATGAGCAGTTCTTC

d_call: -
clone_size: -
j_call: TRBJ1-4
v_call: TRBV12-5
cdr3_aa: CASGFSLPQTNEKLFF
cdr3_nt: TGTGCTAGTGGTTTCAGCCTCCCTCAAACTAATGAAAAACTGTTTTTT

d_call: -
clone_size: -
j_call: TRBJ2-5
v_call: TRBV7-9
cdr3_aa: CASRYPGVQETQYF
cdr3_nt: TGTGCCAGCAGGTACCCAGGGGTACAAGAGACCCAGTACTTC

d_call: TRBD2
clone_size: -
j_call: TRBJ2-1
v_call: TRBV7-3
cdr3_aa: CASSPLGEGFEQFF
cdr3_nt: TGTGCCAGCAGCCCCTTGGGGGAGGGCTTTGAGCAGTTCTTC

d_call: -
clone_size: -
j_call: TRBJ2-7
v_call: TRBV7-9
cdr3_aa: CASSFSYEQYF
cdr3_nt: TGTGCCAGCAGCTTTTCCTACGAGCAGTACTTC

d_call: -
clone_size: -
j_call: TRBJ1-1
v_call: TRBV19
cdr3_aa: CASSIYSTLNTEAFF
cdr3_nt: TGTGCCAGTAGTATTTATTCCACCCTGAACACTGAAGCTTTCTTT

d_call: TRBD1
clone_size: -
j_call: TRBJ1-5
v_call: TRBV4-3
cdr3_aa: CASSQSGTGNPYSNQPQHF
cdr3_nt: TGCGCCAGCAGCCAAAGTGGGACAGGAAACCCCTATAGCAATCAGCCCCAGCATTTT

d_call: -
clone_size: -
j_call: TRBJ2-7
v_call: TRBV27
cdr3_aa: CASSLSWLQGPGDEQYF
cdr3_nt: TGTGCCAGCAGTTTATCATGGTTACAGGGCCCAGGCGACGAGCAGTACTTC

d_call: -
clone_size: once
j_call: TRBJ2-3
v_call: TRBV19
cdr3_aa: CASSIDLGSTDTQYF
cdr3_nt: TGTGCCAGTAGTATAGACCTTGGGAGCACAGATACGCAGTATTTT

d_call: -
clone_size: -
j_call: TRBJ1-3
v_call: TRBV13
cdr3_aa: CASSLVGEAGNTIYF
cdr3_nt: TGTGCCAGCAGCTTAGTGGGGGAGGCAGGAAACACCATATATTTT

d_call: -
clone_size: -
j_call: TRBJ1-2
v_call: TRBV7-3
cdr3_aa: CASSLTGQTFNYGYTF
cdr3_nt: TGTGCCAGCAGCTTAACGGGGCAGACCTTTAACTATGGCTACACCTTC

d_call: -
clone_size: -
j_call: TRBJ2-3
v_call: TRBV30
cdr3_aa: CAWSPTENRAADTQYF
cdr3_nt: TGTGCCTGGAGTCCAACGGAAAACAGGGCAGCAGATACGCAGTATTTT

d_call: TRBD2
clone_size: -
j_call: TRBJ2-7
v_call: TRBV4-2
cdr3_aa: CASSQALAGVGYEQYF
cdr3_nt: TGTGCCAGCAGCCAAGCTCTAGCGGGAGTAGGTTACGAGCAGTACTTC

d_call: -
clone_size: once
j_call: TRBJ2-2
v_call: TRBV4-3
cdr3_aa: CASSQGEDGHANTGELFF
cdr3_nt: TGCGCCAGCAGCCAGGGTGAGGACGGCCACGCGAACACCGGGGAGCTGTTTTTT

d_call: TRBD1
clone_size: few
j_call: TRBJ2-3
v_call: TRBV28
cdr3_aa: CASSLGQGDADTQYF
cdr3_nt: TGTGCCAGCAGTTTAGGTCAGGGGGACGCAGATACGCAGTATTTT

d_call: -
clone_size: -
j_call: TRBJ2-3
v_call: TRBV5-1
cdr3_aa: CASSSRVHTDTQYF
cdr3_nt: TGCGCCAGCAGCTCTAGGGTACACACAGATACGCAGTATTTT

d_call: -
clone_size: -
j_call: TRBJ2-7
v_call: TRBV11-2
cdr3_aa: CASSLGTAYEQYF
cdr3_nt: TGTGCCAGCAGCTTAGGGACGGCCTACGAGCAGTACTTC

d_call: -
clone_size: -
j_call: TRBJ2-2
v_call: TRBV19
cdr3_aa: CASSISLGAGELFF
cdr3_nt: TGTGCCAGTAGTATTTCTTTGGGGGCCGGGGAGCTGTTTTTT